This TCR beta chain was sequenced for a study of T cells after posttransplantation cyclophosphamide. Regarding the study as a whole: Recipient CMV seropositivity and CMV reactivation strongly tracked TRB clonality. Skin or GI-infiltrating T cells shared few TRB sequences with blood. Later blood repertoires were often dominated by clones from the donor CD8+ memory compartment.

Assay used: immunoSEQ multiplex PCR; TCRdb lists only in-frame clones, some missing. This repertoire holds around 30,000 clones, and none appear only once. The CDR3 loop spans 15 amino acids. Trimming took off 7 bases at V and 5 bases at J, with 20 bases between the two ends. CDR1 and CDR2 from the germline V gene are MNHEY and SMNVEV (reference sequence). Points on this clone: The antigen remains unidentified.

Source material: PBMCs. This sequence joins TRBV27 and TRBJ2-5, with D possibly TRBD2 on 5 matching bases. This sequence originates from a woman aged 60-75 years in good health, CMV-negative, and a related stem cell transplant donor. The CDR3 nucleotides read TGTGCCAGCATGGAAATAGATGCGGGCAAGGAGACCCAGTACTTC. It encodes CASMEIDAGKETQYF.